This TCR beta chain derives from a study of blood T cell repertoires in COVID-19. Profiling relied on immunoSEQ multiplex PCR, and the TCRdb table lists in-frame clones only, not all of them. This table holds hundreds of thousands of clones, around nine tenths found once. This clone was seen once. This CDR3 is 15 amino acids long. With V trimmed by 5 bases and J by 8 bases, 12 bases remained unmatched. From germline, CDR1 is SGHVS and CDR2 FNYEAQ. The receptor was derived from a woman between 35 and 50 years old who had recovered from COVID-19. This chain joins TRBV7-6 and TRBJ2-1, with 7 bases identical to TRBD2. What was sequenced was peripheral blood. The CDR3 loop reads CASSPRDYPVHEQFF. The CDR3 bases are TGTGCCAGCAGCCCCCGGGACTACCCCGTCCATGAGCAGTTCTTC.